This passage covers 30 T cell receptor beta chains from one sample sequenced in a study of memory CD4+ T cells and cytomegalovirus serostatus. Produced via immunoSEQ multiplex PCR; TCRdb's table is partial and in-frame only. The sample shows 75,000 to 90,000 clones, approximately 80% of them seen only once. The sort gate was single viable CD3+CD4+CD8-CD45RO+ cells for memory CD4+ T cells. The specimen sequenced was memory CD4+ T cells from blood. The receptors come from an adult in good health and CMV-seronegative.

The chain recombines TRBV10-1 with TRBJ2-7; TRBD1 might be the D (6 bases). Germline CDR1 reads WNHNN; CDR2 reads SYGVQD (reference sequence). The CDR3 runs 14 residues. V gave up 2 bases and J gave up 3 bases, with 11 bases separating them. The CDR3 DNA is TGCGCCAGCAGTGAGGGGGGCAGAGGCTACGAGCAGTACTTC. As protein: CASSEGGRGYEQYF.

This chain joins TRBV6-1 and TRBJ2-5, with 10 bases that match TRBD2. The CDR3 runs 14 residues. The ends lost 4 bases at V and 5 bases at J; junction bases unmatched: 4. The germline V gene encodes CDR1 MNHNS and CDR2 SASEGT. DNA of the CDR3: TGTGCCAGCAGTGTTGATAGCGGGAGGGAGACCCAGTACTTC. Translated: CASSVDSGRETQYF.

This chain links TRBV18 with TRBJ2-3; D might be TRBD1 or TRBD2, each matching 5 bases. The CDR3 totals 15 residues. The germline CDR1 and CDR2 sequences are KGHSH and LQKENI. Between the trimmed V and J ends, which lost 0 bases and 3 bases, there was a span of 10 bases. DNA for the CDR3: TGTGCCAGCTCACCACCCTGGGACGGGACAGATACGCAGTATTTT. The encoded protein is CASSPPWDGTDTQYF.

This sequence joins TRBV18 and TRBJ1-4, with no clear D. This CDR3 contains 14 residues. Germline V gene data show CDR1 as KGHSH and CDR2 as LQKENI. With 3 bases removed from V and 9 bases from J, the gap between germline ends came to 14 bases. The CDR3 sequence is CASSPRHDEKKLFF. The CDR3 DNA follows: TGTGCCAGCTCACCCAGACATGACGAGAAAAAACTGTTTTTT. Based on the CDR3 plus reference TRBV18 and TRBJ1-4, the full variable domain is NAGVMQNPRHLVRRRGQEARLRCSPMKGHSHVYWYRQLPEEGLKFMVYLQKENIIDESGMPKERFSAEFPKEGPSILRIQQVVRGDSAAYFCASSPRHDEKKLFFGSGTQLSVL.

CDR3 in amino acids: CASSYNPSGANVLTF. The CDR3 DNA reads as TGTGCCAGCAGCTATAACCCTTCTGGGGCCAACGTCCTGACTTTC. V usage is TRBV5-5 and J usage is TRBJ2-6; D uncertain. V lost 3 bases and J lost 1, with 8 bases in between. Germline CDR1 SGHKS, CDR2 YYEKEE (reference sequence). The CDR3 covers 15 residues.

This clone was counted a single time. The J gene is TRBJ1-5, the V gene TRBV5-1, with a possible D match to TRBD1 (5 bases). The CDR3 spans 14 residues. Deletions cut 0 bases from V and 7 bases from J, with 11 bases between. Germline V gene data show CDR1 as SGHRS and CDR2 as YFSETQ. The CDR3 sequence: CASSLEWGGQPQHF. In DNA form, the CDR3 reads TGCGCCAGCAGCTTGGAATGGGGGGGGCAGCCCCAGCATTTT.

V usage is TRBV30 and J usage is TRBJ2-1; 8 bases are shared with TRBD2. Germline V gene lookup returns CDR1 GTSNPN and CDR2 SVGIG (reference sequence). CDR3 length: 15 residues. Trimming at V came to 5 bases and at J to 4 bases, leaving 10 bases not matched to a gene. CDR3 coding DNA: TGTGCCTGGGGCCGTGGTAGCGGGGTGTACAATGAGCAGTTCTTC. Translating it yields CAWGRGSGVYNEQFF.

The rearrangement links TRBV2 to TRBJ1-2; D remains ambiguous. Between the trimmed V and J ends, which lost 7 bases and 2 bases, there was a span of 11 bases. From germline, CDR1 is SNHLY and CDR2 FYNNEI. CDR3 length: 13 residues. The CDR3 DNA follows: TGTGCCAGCACTCCTGAGGTCAACTATGGCTACACCTTC. As protein: CASTPEVNYGYTF.

J is TRBJ2-7 and V is TRBV7-2, with D tentatively TRBD2 (5 bases). The ends were cut back, 5 bases at V and 6 bases at J, with 11 bases in the middle. CDR3 length: 12 amino acids. Germline V lookup: CDR1 SGHTA, CDR2 FQGNSA. CDR3 residues: CASSPRTGEQYF. The CDR3 DNA reads TGTGCCAGCAGCCCCCGGACTGGCGAGCAGTACTTC. The full variable domain, with the rest looked up from reference TRBV7-2 and TRBJ2-7, is GAGVSQSPSNKVTEKGKDVELRCDPISGHTALYWYRQSLGQGLEFLIYFQGNSAPDKSGLPSDRFSAERTGGSVSTLTIQRTQQEDSAVYLCASSPRTGEQYFGPGTRLTVT.

This chain joins TRBV11-2 and TRBJ1-1; no clear D gene. Trimming took 1 base from V and 8 from J, leaving 14 bases between them. The CDR3 consists of 14 residues. Germline values: CDR1 SGHAT, CDR2 FQNNGV. CDR3: CASSLASTAREAFF. CDR3 nucleotide sequence: TGTGCCAGCAGCTTAGCGTCAACAGCCCGGGAAGCTTTCTTT.

The chain employs TRBV28 and TRBJ1-1, with TRBD1 matching over 8 bases. Germline V gene sequence: CDR1 MDHEN, CDR2 SYDVKM. V lost 6 bases to trimming and J lost 12 bases; unmatched junction nucleotides: 9. The CDR3 is 12 residues long. The CDR3 DNA reads TGTGCCAGCAGCAAGACTCGGACAGGGCCTTTCTTT. It yields the protein CASSKTRTGPFF.

The gene calls are TRBV7-9 and TRBJ2-5; maybe TRBD2 (5 bases). The end of the DNA is better explained by TRBJ2-7, so the J call may be wrong. This CDR3 is 13 amino acids long. Germline V lookup: CDR1 SEHNR, CDR2 FQNEAQ (reference sequence). The CDR3 DNA reads TGTGCCAGCAGCTTACTCGGCGGGCCCGAGCAGTACTTC. It translates to CASSLLGGPEQYF.

This chain links TRBV6-4 with TRBJ2-1, with 7 bases fitting TRBD1. The CDR3 totals 15 residues. The J segment lost 7 bases and the V segment lost 5 bases, leaving 11 bases of the junction unmatched. Per germline, CDR1 MRHNA and CDR2 SNTAGT. CDR3 nucleotides: TGTGCCAGCAGTCCCCGGCTTGAGGGGGCAAATGAGCAGTTCTTC. Translating it yields CASSPRLEGANEQFF.

This chain connects TRBV10-1 to TRBJ1-1; maybe TRBD1 (5 bases). V was pared by 5 bases and J by 1 base, with 14 bases between. CDR1 WNHNN and CDR2 SYGVQD come from the germline V gene (reference sequence). The CDR3 has 15 residues. The CDR3 sequence: CASSYSRASNTEAFF. The CDR3, as DNA: TGCGCCAGCAGTTATTCCAGGGCATCGAACACTGAAGCTTTCTTT.

The chain uses TRBV4-2 and TRBJ1-1; TRBD1 might be the D (5 bases). The V end lost 1 base, the J end lost 2 bases, and 14 bases lay between the germline ends. There are 16 residues in the CDR3. Germline lookup yields CDR1 LGHNA and CDR2 YNFKEQ. CDR3 coding DNA: TGTGCCAGCAGCCAAGGTCTAAATGGGGCAAACACTGAAGCTTTCTTT. As protein: CASSQGLNGANTEAFF.

J is TRBJ1-2 and V is TRBV7-9; the D is unclear. Per germline, CDR1 SEHNR and CDR2 FQNEAQ (reference sequence). The CDR3 consists of 15 residues. The ends were cut back, 3 bases at V and 9 bases at J, with 20 bases in the middle. The chain's CDR3 is CASSLGVGELPRYTF. DNA of the CDR3: TGTGCCAGCAGCTTGGGCGTCGGGGAGCTCCCCCGCTACACCTTC.

This chain uses TRBV6-5 with TRBJ2-4; TRBD1 matches at 10 bases. After removal of 6 bases from V and 6 bases from J, the junction contained 8 bases not matched to a gene. Germline V gives CDR1 MNHEY, CDR2 SVGAGI. The CDR3 consists of 15 residues. The CDR3 region is CASSVTGGAVNIQYF. The DNA of the CDR3 is TGTGCCAGCAGCGTGACAGGGGGCGCGGTAAACATTCAGTACTTC.

The sample holds one count of this clone. The rearrangement links TRBV7-9 to TRBJ1-1; D uncertain. The V gene lost 4 bases and the J gene lost 1 base, with 7 bases spanning the gap. CDR3 length equals 13 residues. CDR1 SEHNR and CDR2 FQNEAQ come from the germline V gene (reference sequence). CDR3 amino acids: CASSSMWNTEAFF. The CDR3 DNA reads TGTGCCAGCAGCTCCATGTGGAACACTGAAGCTTTCTTT.

The chain combines TRBV28 with TRBJ1-4; D is uncertain. The CDR3 contains 16 residues. Trimming shortened V by 5 bases and J by 6 bases, and 19 bases separated the two germline ends. CDR1 and CDR2 (germline): MDHEN, SYDVKM. Here the CDR3 DNA reads TGTGCCAGCAGTCCGGGAGGATCTCATTTTTATGAAAAACTGTTTTTT. This sequence encodes CASSPGGSHFYEKLFF.

This chain joins TRBV5-4 and TRBJ1-2; 12 bases line up with TRBD1. The germline V gene encodes CDR1 SGHNT and CDR2 YYREEE (reference sequence). V was pared by 0 bases and J by 3 bases, with 6 bases of the junction left unmatched. This CDR3 is 17 amino acids long. In DNA form, the CDR3 reads TGTGCCAGCAGCTTGGAAGGGACAGGGGGCGCTCACTATGGCTACACCTTC. It translates to CASSLEGTGGAHYGYTF.

J is TRBJ1-2 and V is TRBV12-5; no clear D gene. Trimming left V 6 bases short and J 8 bases short, with 10 bases between. The CDR3 loop spans 11 amino acids. Germline V CDR1 and CDR2: LGHNT, FRNRAP. The CDR3 DNA reads TGTGCTAGTGGGCCTCCCTTCGGCTACACCTTC. Translation: CASGPPFGYTF.

The gene calls are TRBV7-2 and TRBJ2-2; 8 positions match TRBD1. From germline, CDR1 is SGHTA and CDR2 FQGNSA. Trimming took 2 bases from V and 5 from J; bases not matched to a gene: 4. The CDR3 has 15 amino acids. CDR3: CASSLLGDRTGELFF. The CDR3 DNA reads as TGTGCCAGCAGCTTATTAGGGGACAGGACCGGGGAGCTGTTTTTT. Full variable domain (remainder filled in from reference TRBV7-2 and TRBJ2-2): GAGVSQSPSNKVTEKGKDVELRCDPISGHTALYWYRQSLGQGLEFLIYFQGNSAPDKSGLPSDRFSAERTGGSVSTLTIQRTQQEDSAVYLCASSLLGDRTGELFFGEGSRLTVL.

This clone was counted a single time. The chain carries TRBV30 and TRBJ1-6; D is possibly TRBD1 (6 bases). The CDR3 has 14 residues. Trimming stripped 2 bases from V and 9 bases from J, with 14 bases between. Germline assignment: CDR1 GTSNPN and CDR2 SVGIG (reference sequence). CDR3 DNA sequence: TGTGCCTGGAGTCCGGGCAGGGGTGGTTCACCCCTCCACTTT. As protein: CAWSPGRGGSPLHF.

The chain combines TRBV11-2 with TRBJ2-3; D unclear. Germline lookup yields CDR1 SGHAT and CDR2 FQNNGV. This CDR3 is built from 13 residues. Trimming removed 5 bases from V and 5 bases from J, with 11 bases in between. The CDR3 loop reads CASSPRSGDTQYF. CDR3 in DNA: TGTGCCAGCAGCCCTAGGTCGGGAGATACGCAGTATTTT.

The chain links TRBV12-5 to TRBJ1-5; D is perhaps TRBD1 (6 bases). V lost 5 bases and J lost 2, with 16 bases in between. The CDR3 is made up of 16 amino acids. In germline, CDR1 is LGHNT, CDR2 FRNRAP. The CDR3 nucleotides are TGTGCTAGTGGTGCATCAGGGGCCGGCGGCAATCAGCCCCAGCATTTT. It encodes CASGASGAGGNQPQHF.

The chain couples TRBV19 to TRBJ1-2, with 9 nucleotides matching TRBD1. The CDR3 runs 15 residues. The germline gives CDR1 LNHDA, CDR2 SQIVND (reference sequence). With 3 bases clipped from V and 7 bases from J, the junction kept 9 bases outside the gene matches. CDR3 protein: CASSIRDRERGGYTF. In DNA, the CDR3 is TGTGCCAGTAGTATTCGGGACAGGGAGCGCGGTGGCTACACCTTC.

This clone was seen a few times. A much larger clone sits a single nucleotide away, making a read error possible. The sample contains more than one DNA sequence encoding this CDR3. Here the CDR3 DNA reads TGTGCCAGCAGCCTGACAGGGAATAATTCACCCCTCCACTTT. This gives the protein CASSLTGNNSPLHF. The chain recombines TRBV11-1 with TRBJ1-6; 7 positions agree with TRBD1. The CDR3 spans 14 residues. In germline, CDR1 is SGHAT, CDR2 FQDESV (reference sequence). V lost 5 bases to trimming and J lost 5 bases; unmatched junction nucleotides: 3. Full variable domain (remainder filled in from reference TRBV11-1 and TRBJ1-6): EAEVAQSPRYKITEKSQAVAFWCDPISGHATLYWYRQILGQGPELLVQFQDESVVDDSQLPKDRFSAERLKGVDSTLKIQPAELGDSAMYLCASSLTGNNSPLHFGNGTRLTVT.

The chain couples TRBV9 to TRBJ2-2; a weak D match, TRBD2 (6 bases). Trimming shortened V by 6 bases and J by 4 bases, and 7 bases separated the two germline ends. Germline V lookup: CDR1 SGDLS, CDR2 YYNGEE. The CDR3 consists of 12 residues. This chain's CDR3 is CASNGGTGELFF. The CDR3 nucleotides are TGTGCCAGCAACGGGGGCACCGGGGAGCTGTTTTTT.

The chain employs TRBV16 and TRBJ1-2, with 9 bases aligning to TRBD1. Germline trimming cut 0 bases from V and 8 bases from J; bases unmatched to any gene: 4. There are 14 residues in the CDR3. From germline, CDR1 is KGHSY and CDR2 FQNENV. CDR3 amino acids: CASSQSGTGTGYTF. The CDR3 region has the DNA TGTGCCAGCAGCCAATCCGGGACAGGGACCGGCTACACCTTC. The variable domain in full, completed from reference TRBV16 and TRBJ1-2, reads GEEVAQTPKHLVRGEGQKAKLYCAPIKGHSYVFWYQQVLKNEFKFLISFQNENVFDETGMPKERFSAKCLPNSPCSLEIQATKLEDSAVYFCASSQSGTGTGYTFGSGTRLTVV.

This clone showed up just a few times. The chain recombines TRBV4-2 with TRBJ2-5; unclear D gene. This CDR3 region has 16 residues. Trimming cost V 1 base and J 2 bases, with 14 bases left between them. CDR1 LGHNA and CDR2 YNFKEQ come from the germline V gene. The CDR3 protein is CASSQVSSTGQETQYF. The CDR3 DNA follows: TGTGCCAGCAGCCAAGTGTCCTCCACCGGGCAAGAGACCCAGTACTTC.